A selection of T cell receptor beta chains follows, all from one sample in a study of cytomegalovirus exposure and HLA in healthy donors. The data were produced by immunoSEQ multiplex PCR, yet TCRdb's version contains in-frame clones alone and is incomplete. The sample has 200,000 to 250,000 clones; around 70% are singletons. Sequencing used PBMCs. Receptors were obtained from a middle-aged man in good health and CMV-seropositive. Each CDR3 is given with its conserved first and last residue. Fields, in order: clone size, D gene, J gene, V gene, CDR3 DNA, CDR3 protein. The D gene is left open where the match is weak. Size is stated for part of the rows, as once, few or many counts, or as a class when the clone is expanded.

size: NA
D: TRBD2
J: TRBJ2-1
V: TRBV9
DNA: TGTGCCAGCAGCGCCCTAGGACTAGCGGGGGGGATATCCTACAATGAGCAGTTCTTC
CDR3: CASSALGLAGGISYNEQFF

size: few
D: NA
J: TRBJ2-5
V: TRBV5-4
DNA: TGTGCCAGCAGCTTGGACTGGAGGGGACGGGAGACCCAGTACTTC
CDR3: CASSLDWRGRETQYF

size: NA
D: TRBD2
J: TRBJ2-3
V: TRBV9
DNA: TGTGCCAGCAGCGTAGATCCCCCCGGGGGGGCGGATACGCAGTATTTT
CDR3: CASSVDPPGGADTQYF

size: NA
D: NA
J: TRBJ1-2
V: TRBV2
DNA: TGTGCCGGTTCGGCGGGCCATGGCTACACCTTC
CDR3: CAGSAGHGYTF

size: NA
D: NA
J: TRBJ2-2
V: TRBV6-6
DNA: TGTGCCAGCAGTTACGAGGGGGCCGGGGAGCTGTTTTTT
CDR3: CASSYEGAGELFF

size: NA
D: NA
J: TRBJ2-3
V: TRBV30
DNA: TGTGCCTGGAGTCGGTCCCTGTCAGGGAGCACAGATACGCAGTATTTT
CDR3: CAWSRSLSGSTDTQYF

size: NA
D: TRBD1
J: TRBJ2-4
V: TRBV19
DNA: TGTGCCAGTAGTAGGGGACAGGGCGAAACCAAAAACATTCAGTACTTC
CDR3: CASSRGQGETKNIQYF

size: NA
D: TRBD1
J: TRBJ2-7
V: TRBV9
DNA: TGTGCCAGCAGCGTGGGGGACAGATATTACGAGCAGTACTTC
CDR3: CASSVGDRYYEQYF

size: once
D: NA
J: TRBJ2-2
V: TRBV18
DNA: TGTGCCAGCTCAGCCCTCCGGGAAGCCACCGGGGAGCTGTTTTTT
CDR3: CASSALREATGELFF

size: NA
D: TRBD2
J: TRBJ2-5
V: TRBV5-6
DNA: TGTGCCAGCAGCTGGGGACTAGCGGGGGTTAGAGAGACCCAGTACTTC
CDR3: CASSWGLAGVRETQYF

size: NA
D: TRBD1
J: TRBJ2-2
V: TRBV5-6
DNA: TGTGCCAGCAGCATATGGACAGGGAGAGATATCGGGGAGCTGTTTTTT
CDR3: CASSIWTGRDIGELFF

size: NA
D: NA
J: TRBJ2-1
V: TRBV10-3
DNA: TGTGCCATCAGGGACCAGGGGGGACCTTTCAATGAGCAGTTCTTC
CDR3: CAIRDQGGPFNEQFF

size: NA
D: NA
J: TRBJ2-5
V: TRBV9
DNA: TGTGCCAGCAGCGTGGGCAGTGTAGAGACCCAGTACTTC
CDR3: CASSVGSVETQYF

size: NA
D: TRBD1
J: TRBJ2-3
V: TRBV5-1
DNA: TGCGCCAGCAGCCGCGGAACAGGGGGCGGAGATACGCAGTATTTT
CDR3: CASSRGTGGGDTQYF

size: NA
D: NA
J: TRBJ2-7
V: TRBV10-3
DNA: TGTGCCATCAGGGCCTTAGCGTCCGCCTACGAGCAGTACTTC
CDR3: CAIRALASAYEQYF

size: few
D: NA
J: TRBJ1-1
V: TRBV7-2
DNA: TGTGCCAGCAGCTTCCACGGGGGGCTTAACACTGAAGCTTTCTTT
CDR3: CASSFHGGLNTEAFF

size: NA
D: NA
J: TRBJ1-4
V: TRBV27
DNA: TGTGCCAGCAAAGGGAGGGGAAGTGAAAAACTGTTTTTT
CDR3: CASKGRGSEKLFF

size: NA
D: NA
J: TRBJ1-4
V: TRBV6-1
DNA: TGTGCCAGCAGTGAAGGGTGGGGTCAGGCCAGGGCAAGGGAACTGTTTTTT
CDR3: CASSEGWGQARARELFF

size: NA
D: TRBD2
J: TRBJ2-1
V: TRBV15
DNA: TGTGCCACCAGCAGAGATCTAGCGGGGGGGCGTGAGCAGTTCTTC
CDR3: CATSRDLAGGREQFF

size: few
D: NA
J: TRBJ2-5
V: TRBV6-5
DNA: TGTGCCAGCAGTTACTCGGAGGCCTTGGGGGAGACCCAGTACTTC
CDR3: CASSYSEALGETQYF

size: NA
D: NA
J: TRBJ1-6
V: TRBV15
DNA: TGTGCCACCAGCAGGGCAATATCACCCCTCCACTTT
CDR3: CATSRAISPLHF

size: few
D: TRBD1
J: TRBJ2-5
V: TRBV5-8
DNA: TGTGCCAGCACCGGACCTTCAGGGGGCCAGGAGACCCAGTACTTC
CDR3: CASTGPSGGQETQYF

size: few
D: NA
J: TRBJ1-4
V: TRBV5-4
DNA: TGTGCCAGCAGCTTAGGAGGGGCAGGAACTAATGAAAAACTGTTTTTT
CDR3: CASSLGGAGTNEKLFF

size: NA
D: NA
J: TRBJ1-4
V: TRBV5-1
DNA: TGCGCCAGCAGCTTGGGTAGCCATGCAACTAATGAAAAACTGTTTTTT
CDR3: CASSLGSHATNEKLFF

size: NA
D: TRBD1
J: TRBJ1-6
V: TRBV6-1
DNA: TGTGCCAGCAGTGAAGCGGACAGGGGACCCAGATCACCCCTCCACTTT
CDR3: CASSEADRGPRSPLHF

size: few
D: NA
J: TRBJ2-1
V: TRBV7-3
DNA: TGTGCCAGCAGCCGACAGGGGATAACTACTAGCGCTCTCCAGTTCTTC
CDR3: CASSRQGITTSALQFF

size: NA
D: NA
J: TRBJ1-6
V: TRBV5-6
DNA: TGTGCCAGCAGCTTGGGGGCCGGGAGCTCCTATAATTCACCCCTCCACTTT
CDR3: CASSLGAGSSYNSPLHF

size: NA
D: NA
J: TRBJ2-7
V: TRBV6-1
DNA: TGTGCCAGCAGTGGGTTACAGGGAAGCGAGCAGTACTTC
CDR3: CASSGLQGSEQYF

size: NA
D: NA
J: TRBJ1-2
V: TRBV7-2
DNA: TGTGCCAGCAGCTTAGCGCTGGGGGCAGACTATGGCTACACCTTC
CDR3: CASSLALGADYGYTF

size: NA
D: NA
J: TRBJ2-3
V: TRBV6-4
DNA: TGTGCCAGCAGTGACTATAAGTATGAGGTTACGCAGTATTTT
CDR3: CASSDYKYEVTQYF

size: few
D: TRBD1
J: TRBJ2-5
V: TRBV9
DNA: TGTGCCAGCAGCGGACAGGGATCCAGGGAGACCCAGTACTTC
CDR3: CASSGQGSRETQYF

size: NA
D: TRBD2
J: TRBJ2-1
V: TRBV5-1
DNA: TGCGCCAGCAGCCCATACGTCGGGGGGGCTGGTGAGCAGTTCTTC
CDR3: CASSPYVGGAGEQFF

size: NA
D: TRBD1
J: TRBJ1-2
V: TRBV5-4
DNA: TGTGCCAGCAGCTTCCGGGACAGGGGTAACTATGGCTACACCTTC
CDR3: CASSFRDRGNYGYTF

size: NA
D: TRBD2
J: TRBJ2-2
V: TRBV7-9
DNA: TGTGCCAGCAGCCCCCCTAGCGGGGGGGCTGCCGGGGAGCTGTTTTTT
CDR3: CASSPPSGGAAGELFF

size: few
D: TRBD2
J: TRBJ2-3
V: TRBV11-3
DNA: TGTGCCAGCAGTTATAGCGGGGGGGCGAGTACGCAGTATTTT
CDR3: CASSYSGGASTQYF

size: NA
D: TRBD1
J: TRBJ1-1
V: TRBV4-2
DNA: TGTGCCAGCAGCCAACCCGGACAGGGGACGAACACTGAAGCTTTCTTT
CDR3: CASSQPGQGTNTEAFF

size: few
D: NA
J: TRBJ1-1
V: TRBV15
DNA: TGTGCCACCAGCTGGGGTCGGGGGAAGCGGATGAGGAACACTGAAGCTTTCTTT
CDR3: CATSWGRGKRMRNTEAFF

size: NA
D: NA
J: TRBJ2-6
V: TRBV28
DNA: TGTGCCAGCAGCTCCAGGGTTAGGACCAACGTCCTGACTTTC
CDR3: CASSSRVRTNVLTF

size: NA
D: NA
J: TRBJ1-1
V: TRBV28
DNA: TGTGCCAGCAGTTTACGGAGGTACACTGAAGCTTTCTTT
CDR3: CASSLRRYTEAFF

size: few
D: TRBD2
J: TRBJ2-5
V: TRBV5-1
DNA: TGCGCCAGCAGCTTATCTAGCGGGGGCCTCCAAGAGACCCAGTACTTC
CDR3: CASSLSSGGLQETQYF

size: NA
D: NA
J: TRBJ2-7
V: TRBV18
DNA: TGTGCCAGCTCACTGACAGTGACCTACGAGCAGTACTTC
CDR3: CASSLTVTYEQYF